The rows below give T cell receptor beta chains drawn from one sample of a study of T cell changes during pregnancy in multiple sclerosis. Method: immunoSEQ multiplex PCR; TCRdb's copy keeps in-frame clones and lacks some. This table holds approximately 58,000 clones, 80% to 95% found once. The material was CD4+ T cells from peripheral blood mononuclear cells, obtained after pregnancy. These TCRs come from a female donor in good health, enrolled as a control in a pregnancy study. The CDR3 runs from the conserved cysteine through the conserved F or W. D genes are given only for firm matches.

CASSNARQAGEAFF,TGTGCCAGCAGCAATGCAAGGCAGGCAGGTGAAGCTTTCTTT,NA,TRBV27,TRBJ1-1
CASSLQGNQPQHF,TGTGCCAGCAGCTTACAGGGAAATCAGCCCCAGCATTTT,NA,TRBV7-2,TRBJ1-5
CASRQQGGNNSPLHF,TGTGCCAGCAGACAACAGGGGGGCAACAATTCACCCCTCCACTTT,TRBD1,TRBV7-2,TRBJ1-6
CASSPGPVRETQYF,TGTGCCAGCTCACCAGGGCCTGTAAGAGAGACCCAGTACTTC,NA,TRBV18,TRBJ2-5
CASSSRGPGQPQHF,TGTGCCAGCAGTAGCAGGGGGCCTGGACAGCCCCAGCATTTT,TRBD1,TRBV25-1,TRBJ1-5
CATTPGGATDTQYF,TGTGCCACCACCCCTGGCGGGGCTACAGATACGCAGTATTTT,NA,TRBV7-2,TRBJ2-3
CASSPADRPQYSYGYTF,TGTGCCAGCAGCCCAGCCGACAGGCCCCAGTACTCCTATGGCTACACCTTC,NA,TRBV7-2,TRBJ1-2
CASSEEGLSNQPQHF,TGTGCCAGCAGTGAAGAGGGACTAAGCAATCAGCCCCAGCATTTT,NA,TRBV6-1,TRBJ1-5
CASSSLRTGSSYEQYF,TGTGCCAGCAGTTCCCTGCGGACAGGGAGCTCCTACGAGCAGTACTTC,TRBD1,TRBV6-5,TRBJ2-7
CASSGGQGNTEAFF,TGTGCCAGCAGCGGGGGACAGGGAAATACTGAAGCTTTCTTT,TRBD1,TRBV5-4,TRBJ1-1